The 9 T cell receptor beta chains listed next were all sequenced from one sample in a study of OX40 agonist ivuxolimab in advanced cancers. TCRdb's table, derived via immunoSEQ multiplex PCR, lists solely in-frame clones and lacks some. The data contain about 80,000 clones, roughly 81% of them seen just once; the ten biggest clones take up approximately 25%. Sample: CD4+ or CD8+ T cells sorted from blood, taken in a trial of the OX40 agonist ivuxolimab. The origin of the receptors is an adult with an advanced solid tumor such as melanoma, head and neck, liver or kidney cancer.

This clone was recorded a few times. The chain joins TRBV6-5 to TRBJ2-5, with 9 bases fitting TRBD1. Per germline, CDR1 MNHEY and CDR2 SVGAGI. J lost 5 bases, V lost 2 bases, and 9 bases had no gene match. This CDR3 has 16 amino acids. The CDR3, as DNA: TGTGCCAGCAGTTACACCGGGACAGGGTTTTTGGAGACCCAGTACTTC. Its protein is CASSYTGTGFLETQYF.

The gene calls are TRBV19 and TRBJ1-2; 9 nucleotides match TRBD1. Germline V gene data show CDR1 as LNHDA and CDR2 as SQIVND (reference sequence). This CDR3 contains 15 residues. The V and J ends lost 6 bases and 6 bases, in that order; junction bases with no gene match: 11. The CDR3 coding sequence is TGTGCCAGTAGAACTCGGGACAGGGAAGGGGATGGCTACACCTTC. Translating gives CASRTRDREGDGYTF.

This chain connects TRBV7-6 to TRBJ1-3; TRBD1 aligns across 9 bases. CDR3 size: 18 residues. The germline CDR1 and CDR2 sequences are SGHVS and FNYEAQ. With 0 bases clipped from V and 2 bases from J, the junction kept 8 bases outside the gene matches. CDR3 residues: CASSLAPGQGRPGNTIYF. CDR3 DNA sequence: TGTGCCAGCAGCTTAGCGCCGGGACAGGGAAGGCCTGGAAACACCATATATTTT.

The chain carries TRBV28 and TRBJ1-5, with D unresolved. Trimming took 3 bases from V and 3 from J, leaving 6 bases between them. The CDR3 runs to 13 residues. The germline V gene encodes CDR1 MDHEN and CDR2 SYDVKM. CDR3: CASSFEFNQPQHF. CDR3 sequence (DNA): TGTGCCAGCAGTTTCGAGTTCAATCAGCCCCAGCATTTT.

The V call is TRBV11-2, the J call TRBJ2-3; TRBD2 is a possible D gene (5 bases). The length of the CDR3 is 17 residues. The V gene lost 4 bases and the J gene lost 2 bases, with 19 bases spanning the gap. Germline V gene data show CDR1 as SGHAT and CDR2 as FQNNGV. The CDR3 here is CASSSDASPRPTDTQYF. DNA for the CDR3: TGTGCCAGCAGCTCCGACGCTAGCCCCCGTCCCACAGATACGCAGTATTTT.

V and J are TRBV30 and TRBJ2-2; D is unresolved. The CDR3 spans 13 residues. V was shortened by 3 bases and J by 0 bases, with 5 bases between the two germline ends. Germline assignment: CDR1 GTSNPN and CDR2 SVGIG (reference sequence). CDR3: CAWSRSNTGELFF. In DNA form, the CDR3 reads TGTGCCTGGAGCAGGTCGAACACCGGGGAGCTGTTTTTT.

This clone was found a few times. The rearrangement joins TRBV10-2 to TRBJ1-1, with a possible D match to TRBD1 (5 bases). V was pared by 2 bases and J by 6 bases, with 19 bases between. The CDR3 sequence is 16 residues long. Germline V gene lookup returns CDR1 WSHSY and CDR2 SAAADI. CDR3: CASSEGRDRGSAEAFF. CDR3 DNA: TGCGCCAGCAGTGAGGGACGGGACCGAGGATCGGCTGAAGCTTTCTTT.

The chain combines TRBV6-6 with TRBJ2-7, with D perhaps TRBD1 (5 bases). Trimming took 2 bases from V and 6 from J, leaving 11 bases between them. Germline V lookup: CDR1 MNHNY, CDR2 SVGAGI (reference sequence). The CDR3 has 13 residues. The CDR3 region has the DNA TGTGCCAGCAGTTACCCGCAGGGAACCGAGCAGTACTTC. This gives the protein CASSYPQGTEQYF.

This chain uses TRBV4-1 with TRBJ1-5; maybe TRBD1 (5 bases). CDR3 length: 18 amino acids. From germline, CDR1 is MGHRA and CDR2 YSYEKL. Deletions cut 3 bases from V and 1 base from J, with 19 bases between. CDR3 sequence: CASSHDLGREFSNQPQHF. CDR3 in DNA: TGCGCCAGCAGCCATGATCTTGGCAGGGAGTTCAGCAATCAGCCCCAGCATTTT.